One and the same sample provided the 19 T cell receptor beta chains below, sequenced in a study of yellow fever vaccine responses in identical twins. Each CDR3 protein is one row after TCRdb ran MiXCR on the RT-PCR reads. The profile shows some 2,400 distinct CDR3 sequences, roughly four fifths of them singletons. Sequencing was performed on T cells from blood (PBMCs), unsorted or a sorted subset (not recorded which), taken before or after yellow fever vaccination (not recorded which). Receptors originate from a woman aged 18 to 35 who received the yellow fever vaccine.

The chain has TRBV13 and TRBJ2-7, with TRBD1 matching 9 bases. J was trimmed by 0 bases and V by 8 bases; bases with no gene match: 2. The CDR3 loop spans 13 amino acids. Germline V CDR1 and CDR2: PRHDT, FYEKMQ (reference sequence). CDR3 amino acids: CASETGGSYEQYV. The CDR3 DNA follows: TGTGCCAGCGAGACAGGGGGCTCCTACGAGCAGTACGTC.

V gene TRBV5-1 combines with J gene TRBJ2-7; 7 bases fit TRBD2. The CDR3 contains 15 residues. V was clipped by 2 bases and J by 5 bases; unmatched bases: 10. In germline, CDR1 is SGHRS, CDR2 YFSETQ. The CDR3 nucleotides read TGCGCCAGCAGCTTAGAGATCAGCGGGACGAACGAGCAGTACTTC. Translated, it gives CASSLEISGTNEQYF.

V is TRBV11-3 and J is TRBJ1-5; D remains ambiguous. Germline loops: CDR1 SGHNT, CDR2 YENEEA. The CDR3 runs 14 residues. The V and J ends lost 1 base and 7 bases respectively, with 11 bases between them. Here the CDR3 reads CASSLAPGEQPQHF. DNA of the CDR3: TGTGCCAGCAGCTTAGCCCCCGGGGAACAGCCCCAGCATTTT.

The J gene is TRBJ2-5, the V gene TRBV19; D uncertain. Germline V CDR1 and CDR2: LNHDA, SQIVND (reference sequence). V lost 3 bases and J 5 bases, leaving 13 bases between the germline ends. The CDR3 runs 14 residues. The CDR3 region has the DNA TGTGCCAGTAGTATGGGCCGTGTGACGGAGACCCAGTACTTC. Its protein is CASSMGRVTETQYF.

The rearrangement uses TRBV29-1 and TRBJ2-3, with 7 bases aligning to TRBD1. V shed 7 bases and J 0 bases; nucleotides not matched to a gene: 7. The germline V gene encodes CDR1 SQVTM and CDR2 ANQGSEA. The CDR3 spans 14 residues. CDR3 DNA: TGCAGCGAAGCCGGGACAGCTAGCACAGATACGCAGTATTTT. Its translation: CSEAGTASTDTQYF.

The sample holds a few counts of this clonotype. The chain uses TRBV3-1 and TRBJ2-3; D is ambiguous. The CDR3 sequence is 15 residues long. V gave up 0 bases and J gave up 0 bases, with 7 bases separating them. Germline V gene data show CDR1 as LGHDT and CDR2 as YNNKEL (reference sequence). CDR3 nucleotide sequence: TGTGCCAGCAGCCAAGACCAAACTAGCACAGATACGCAGTATTTT. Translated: CASSQDQTSTDTQYF.

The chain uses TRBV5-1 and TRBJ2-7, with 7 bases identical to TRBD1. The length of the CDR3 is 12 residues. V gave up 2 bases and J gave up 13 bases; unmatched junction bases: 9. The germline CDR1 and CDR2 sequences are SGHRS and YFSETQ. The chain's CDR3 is CASSFDRDRSYF. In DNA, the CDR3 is TGCGCCAGCAGCTTTGATCGGGACAGATCTTACTTC.

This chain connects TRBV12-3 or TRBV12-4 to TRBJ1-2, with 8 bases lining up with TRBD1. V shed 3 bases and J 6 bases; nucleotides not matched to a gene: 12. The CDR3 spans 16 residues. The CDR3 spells CASSFRRRTGRNGYTF. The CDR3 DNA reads TGTGCCAGCAGTTTCCGCCGCCGGACAGGGCGTAATGGCTACACCTTC.

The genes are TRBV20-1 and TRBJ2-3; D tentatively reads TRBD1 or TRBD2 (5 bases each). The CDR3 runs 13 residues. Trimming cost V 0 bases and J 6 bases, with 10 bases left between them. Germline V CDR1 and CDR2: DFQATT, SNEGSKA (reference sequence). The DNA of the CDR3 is TGCAGTGCTAGAGATACTGGGGACGATACGCAGTATTTT. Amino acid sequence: CSARDTGDDTQYF.

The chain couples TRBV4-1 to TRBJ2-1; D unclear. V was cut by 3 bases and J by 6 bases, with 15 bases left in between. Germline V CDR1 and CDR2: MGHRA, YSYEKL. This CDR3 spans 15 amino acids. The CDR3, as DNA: TGCGCCAGCAGCCAGATGGAACGAGAGTTCAATGAGCAGTTCTTC. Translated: CASSQMEREFNEQFF.

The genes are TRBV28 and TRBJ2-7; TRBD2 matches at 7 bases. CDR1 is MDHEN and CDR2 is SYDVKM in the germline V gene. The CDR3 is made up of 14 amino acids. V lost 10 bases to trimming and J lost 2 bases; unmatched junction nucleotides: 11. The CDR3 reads CATGGRERAYEQYF. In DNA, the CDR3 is TGTGCCACCGGAGGGCGGGAGAGGGCCTACGAGCAGTACTTC.

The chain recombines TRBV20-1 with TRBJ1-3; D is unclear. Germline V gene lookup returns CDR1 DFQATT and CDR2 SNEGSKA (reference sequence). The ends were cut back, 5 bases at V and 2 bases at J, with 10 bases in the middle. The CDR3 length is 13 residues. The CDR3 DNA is TGCAGTGCTTCCCCCGTACCTGGAAACACCATATATTTT. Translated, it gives CSASPVPGNTIYF.

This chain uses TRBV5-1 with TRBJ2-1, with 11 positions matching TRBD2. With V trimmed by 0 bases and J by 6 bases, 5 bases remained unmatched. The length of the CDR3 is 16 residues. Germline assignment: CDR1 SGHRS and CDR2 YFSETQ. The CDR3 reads CASSLVASGGLNEQFF. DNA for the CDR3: TGCGCCAGCAGCTTGGTGGCTAGCGGGGGGCTCAATGAGCAGTTCTTC.

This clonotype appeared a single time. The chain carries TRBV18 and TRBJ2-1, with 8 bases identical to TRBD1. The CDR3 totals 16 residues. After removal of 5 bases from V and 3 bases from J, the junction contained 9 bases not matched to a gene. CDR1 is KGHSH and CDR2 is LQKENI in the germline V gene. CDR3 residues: CASSDRVGTGYNEQFF. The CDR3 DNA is TGTGCCAGCTCAGACAGGGTCGGGACAGGCTACAATGAGCAGTTCTTC. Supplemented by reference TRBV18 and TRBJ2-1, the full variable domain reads NAGVMQNPRHLVRRRGQEARLRCSPMKGHSHVYWYRQLPEEGLKFMVYLQKENIIDESGMPKERFSAEFPKEGPSILRIQQVVRGDSAAYFCASSDRVGTGYNEQFFGPGTRLTVL.

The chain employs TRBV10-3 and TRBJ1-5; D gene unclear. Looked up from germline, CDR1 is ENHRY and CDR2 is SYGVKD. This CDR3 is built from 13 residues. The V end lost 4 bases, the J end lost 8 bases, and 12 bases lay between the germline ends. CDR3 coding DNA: TGTGCCATCAGTGTAGGGTTGGGCGAGCCCCAGCATTTT. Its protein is CAISVGLGEPQHF.

CDR3 DNA: TGTGCCAGCAGTCCATCGACAGGGGATATCCTTCAGCCCCAGCATTTT. Translated, it gives CASSPSTGDILQPQHF. The chain combines TRBV27 with TRBJ1-5; 8 bases align to TRBD1. This CDR3 spans 16 amino acids. In germline, CDR1 is MNHEY, CDR2 SMNVEV (reference sequence). V lost 5 bases and J lost 6; bases outside the gene matches: 12.

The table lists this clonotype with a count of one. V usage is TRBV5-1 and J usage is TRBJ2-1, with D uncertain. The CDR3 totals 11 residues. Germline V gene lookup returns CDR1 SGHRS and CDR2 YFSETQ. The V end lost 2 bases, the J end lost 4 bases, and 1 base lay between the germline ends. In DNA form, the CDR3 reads TGCGCCAGCAGCTTTTACAATGAGCAGTTCTTC. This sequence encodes CASSFYNEQFF. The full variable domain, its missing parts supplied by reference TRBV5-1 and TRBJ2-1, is KAGVTQTPRYLIKTRGQQVTLSCSPISGHRSVSWYQQTPGQGLQFLFEYFSETQRNKGNFPGRFSGRQFSNSRSEMNVSTLELGDSALYLCASSFYNEQFFGPGTRLTVL.

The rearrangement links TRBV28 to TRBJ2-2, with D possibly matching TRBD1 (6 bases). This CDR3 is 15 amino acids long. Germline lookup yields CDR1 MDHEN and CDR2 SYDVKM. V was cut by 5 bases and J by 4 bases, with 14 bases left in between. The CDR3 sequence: CASSPGAWGTGELFF. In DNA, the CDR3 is TGTGCCAGCAGTCCAGGGGCATGGGGCACCGGGGAGCTGTTTTTT.

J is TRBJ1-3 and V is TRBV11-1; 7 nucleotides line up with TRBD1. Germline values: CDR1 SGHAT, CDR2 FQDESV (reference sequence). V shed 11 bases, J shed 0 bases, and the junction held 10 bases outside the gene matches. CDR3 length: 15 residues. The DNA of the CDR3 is TGTGCCGGTTCGACAGGGACCCTCTCTGGAAACACCATATATTTT. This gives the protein CAGSTGTLSGNTIYF.